This T cell receptor (beta chain) was obtained from a study of T cells in women clearing cervical HPV infection. Overall study context: Control women cleared a single incident HPV16 infection within 12 months. Case blood was drawn when the lesion was first found; control blood after infection became undetectable.

The CDR3 is 15 residues long. V gave up 5 bases and J gave up 6 bases; unmatched junction bases: 7. From germline, CDR1 is SGHTA and CDR2 FQGTGA. In the case of this clone: Coverage ceases 3 residues before the CDR3 finishes, and the germline J gene fills in the end.

TCRdb keeps only in-frame clones here, not all; method: immunoSEQ multiplex PCR. This table holds about 33,000 clones. The rearrangement uses TRBV7-3 and TRBJ1-2; 12 nucleotides agree with TRBD1. This TCR was recovered from a woman aged 18 to 75 with a cervical HPV16 infection that either progressed to CIN3+ or cleared (not recorded which). The sample comprised blood buffy coat. The part of the CDR3 DNA that was read is TGTGCCAGCAGCCCAGCCGGGACAGGGGGCCATGGC. Its protein product is CASSPAGTGGHG. The whole CDR3 protein is CASSPAGTGGHGYTF.